These T cell receptor beta chains were read from a single sample in a study of radiotherapy plus CTLA-4 blockade in lung cancer. The data were produced by immunoSEQ multiplex PCR, yet TCRdb's version contains in-frame clones alone and is incomplete. The sample lists more than 25,000 clones, approximately 80% seen once, with 16% in the top ten. Specimen: peripheral blood, collected from a patient treated with radiotherapy plus ipilimumab. These receptors all stem from a human donor with non-small cell lung cancer that progressed on radiotherapy plus ipilimumab. The CDR3 runs from the conserved cysteine through the conserved F or W. A D gene is named only where the DNA matches it firmly. Clone size is given for some rows only: seen once, a few or many times, or a class if the clone is expanded.

DNA,CDR3,D,J,size,length,V
TGTGCCAGCAGCCCCGGGACAGACCCTTCCTACGAGCAGTACTTC,CASSPGTDPSYEQYF,TRBD1,TRBJ2-7,once,15,TRBV6-1
TGTGCCAGCAGTTTATCGCAGGGGAACACTGAAGCTTTCTTT,CASSLSQGNTEAFF,.,TRBJ1-1,.,14,TRBV27
TGCGCCAGCAGCCAAACGGGACTCTACAATGAGCAGTTCTTC,CASSQTGLYNEQFF,.,TRBJ2-1,.,14,TRBV4-1
TGTGCCAGTAGTATGAATGGCCGGCGGGGGGGATCAGATACGCAGTATTTT,CASSMNGRRGGSDTQYF,TRBD2,TRBJ2-3,few,17,TRBV19
TGTGCCAGCAGTACCCGGGAGTCAAGTGGAGCTTTCTTT,CASSTRESSGAFF,.,TRBJ1-1,once,13,TRBV6-1
TGTGCCAGCCGACGCGTTGGGGGACCTAACTATGGCTACACCTTC,CASRRVGGPNYGYTF,.,TRBJ1-2,.,15,TRBV28
TGTGCCAGCAGCAGACAATTGGAGCAGTACTTC,CASSRQLEQYF,.,TRBJ2-7,.,11,TRBV7-9
TGTGCCAGCAGTTTCTTCGACGAGAACACTGAAGCTTTCTTT,CASSFFDENTEAFF,.,TRBJ1-1,few,14,TRBV28
TGTGCCAGCAGCGCGGGTCAAAGGGGGGAGACCCAGTACTTC,CASSAGQRGETQYF,.,TRBJ2-5,.,14,TRBV7-2
TGTGCCAGCAGCTTGACCCAGGCTCCCTACGAGCAGTACTTC,CASSLTQAPYEQYF,.,TRBJ2-7,.,14,TRBV5-5
TGTGCCAGCAGTTTCGGACCGAACACCGGGGAGCTGTTTTTT,CASSFGPNTGELFF,.,TRBJ2-2,.,14,TRBV27
TGTGCCAGTAGTATCCAGAGGGGGGAGGATGAGCAGTTCTTC,CASSIQRGEDEQFF,.,TRBJ2-1,.,14,TRBV19
TGTGCCAGCTCGCCCACAGGGAGCTCTGGAAACACCATATATTTT,CASSPTGSSGNTIYF,.,TRBJ1-3,few,15,TRBV6-1
TGTGCCAGCAGCTATAGAACTAATGAAAAACTGTTTTTT,CASSYRTNEKLFF,.,TRBJ1-4,.,13,TRBV7-9
TGTGCCAGCAGTGAAAGGACAGCCAACTATGGCTACACCTTC,CASSERTANYGYTF,.,TRBJ1-2,.,14,TRBV2
TGTGCCAGCAGCCCATGGGACAGGGGTATTCGCTACACCTTC,CASSPWDRGIRYTF,TRBD1,TRBJ1-2,once,14,TRBV11-2
TGTGCCAGCAGCTTAGAGGGCGGTAGCAATCAGCCCCAGCATTTT,CASSLEGGSNQPQHF,.,TRBJ1-5,.,15,TRBV7-9
TGTGCCAGCAGGCCGACAGGGGATAGCAATCAGCCCCAGCATTTT,CASRPTGDSNQPQHF,TRBD1,TRBJ1-5,.,15,TRBV2
TGTGCCAGCAGCCCGGGACTAGAGGTCGATACGCAGTATTTT,CASSPGLEVDTQYF,TRBD2,TRBJ2-3,.,14,TRBV7-9
TGTGCCAGCAGCTTAGCCCAACGAGACAGGGGGCTTCTGGGCACAGATACGCAGTATTTT,CASSLAQRDRGLLGTDTQYF,TRBD1,TRBJ2-3,.,20,TRBV7-2
TGCGCCAGCAGCTTGGGACCGCGGGATGGCGAGCAGTACTTC,CASSLGPRDGEQYF,.,TRBJ2-7,once,14,TRBV5-1
TGTGCCAGTAGAAAGGCGTGGGACACCGGGGAGCTGTTTTTT,CASRKAWDTGELFF,.,TRBJ2-2,.,14,TRBV19
TGCAGCGTTGGGCGAGGACAAACGAACACTGAAGCTTTCTTT,CSVGRGQTNTEAFF,.,TRBJ1-1,.,14,TRBV29-1
TGTGCCAGCAGTTCCCAACGGGACAGCTTGAACACTGAAGCTTTCTTT,CASSSQRDSLNTEAFF,TRBD1,TRBJ1-1,.,16,TRBV5-4
TGTGCCAGCAGTTTAGAAGGGACAGGGGATCAGCCCCAGCATTTT,CASSLEGTGDQPQHF,TRBD1,TRBJ1-5,.,15,TRBV27
TGTGCCAGCACGGGGGCCGGCACTGAAGCTTTCTTT,CASTGAGTEAFF,.,TRBJ1-1,.,12,TRBV9
TGCGCCAGCAGCTCTGGGGAGCGGACATACAATGAGCAGTTCTTC,CASSSGERTYNEQFF,.,TRBJ2-1,.,15,TRBV5-1
TGTGCCTGGAGTGTACAGATCGGCACTGAAGCTTTCTTT,CAWSVQIGTEAFF,.,TRBJ1-1,.,13,TRBV30
TGTGCCAGCAGCTTTTCCCCCGACAGGGACAATGAGCAGTTCTTC,CASSFSPDRDNEQFF,TRBD1,TRBJ2-1,.,15,TRBV7-9
TGTGCCAGTACCAGGACAGGGTCAGTTTGGGACTCCTACAATGAGCAGTTCTTC,CASTRTGSVWDSYNEQFF,TRBD1,TRBJ2-1,.,18,TRBV19
TGTGCCAGCTCCGAGGGAGCCGAGACCCAGTACTTC,CASSEGAETQYF,.,TRBJ2-5,.,12,TRBV2
TGCAGCGTTGTCCCCAGAGGGACTGAAGCTTTCTTT,CSVVPRGTEAFF,.,TRBJ1-1,.,12,TRBV29-1
TGTGCCAGCAGTAAACGAGGGGGCGGCACCGGGGAGCTGTTTTTT,CASSKRGGGTGELFF,TRBD1,TRBJ2-2,.,15,TRBV9
TGTGCCAGCGGTCTCAGCTCCTACGAGCAGTACTTC,CASGLSSYEQYF,.,TRBJ2-7,.,12,TRBV7-9
TGTGCCAGCAGCGGGGACCTTGGGGCCCTGGAAAAACTGTTTTTT,CASSGDLGALEKLFF,.,TRBJ1-4,.,15,TRBV7-9
TGTGCCACCAGCAGCAGGGCCCCCAGCTCTGGGGCCAACGTCCTGACTTTC,CATSSRAPSSGANVLTF,.,TRBJ2-6,.,17,TRBV15
TGTGCCAGCAGCCTCCTACGGGACGAAGAGACCCAGTACTTC,CASSLLRDEETQYF,.,TRBJ2-5,.,14,TRBV7-9
TGTGCCAGCAGCGTGAGCAGGGACTATGGCTACACCTTC,CASSVSRDYGYTF,.,TRBJ1-2,once,13,TRBV9
TGTGCCAGCAGCGTAGCGGGGGGACGAAACACCATATATTTT,CASSVAGGRNTIYF,.,TRBJ1-3,.,14,TRBV9
TGCAGCGTTCCTCTAGGGTTACAAGAGACCCAGTACTTC,CSVPLGLQETQYF,.,TRBJ2-5,.,13,TRBV29-1
TGTGCCAGCAGTGAATGGGACCGGGACAGAGAAGCTTTCTTT,CASSEWDRDREAFF,TRBD1,TRBJ1-1,.,14,TRBV2
TGCGCCAGCAGCCCCGGACCAGAGCAGTTCTTC,CASSPGPEQFF,.,TRBJ2-1,.,11,TRBV5-1
TGTGCCAGTAGTATTTTTGTCAGCGGTGGTGAGCAGTTCTTC,CASSIFVSGGEQFF,.,TRBJ2-1,.,14,TRBV19
TGTGCCAGCAGCCGCGGGGGGGGGACCAATGAGCAGTTCTTC,CASSRGGGTNEQFF,TRBD2,TRBJ2-1,.,14,TRBV11-3
TGCAGTCTTCAGCGGACTGAAGCTTTCTTT,CSLQRTEAFF,.,TRBJ1-1,.,10,TRBV20-1
TGTGCCAGCAGTTTGGGGCAGGGGGGCTACAATGAGCAGTTCTTC,CASSLGQGGYNEQFF,.,TRBJ2-1,once,15,TRBV27
TGTGCCAGCAGTCGGACGGTGGTGGATAAGCGCTCCTACGAGCAGTACTTC,CASSRTVVDKRSYEQYF,.,TRBJ2-7,.,17,TRBV2
TGTGCCAGCAGCTCGTCGCGGAACACCATATATTTT,CASSSSRNTIYF,.,TRBJ1-3,few,12,TRBV7-2